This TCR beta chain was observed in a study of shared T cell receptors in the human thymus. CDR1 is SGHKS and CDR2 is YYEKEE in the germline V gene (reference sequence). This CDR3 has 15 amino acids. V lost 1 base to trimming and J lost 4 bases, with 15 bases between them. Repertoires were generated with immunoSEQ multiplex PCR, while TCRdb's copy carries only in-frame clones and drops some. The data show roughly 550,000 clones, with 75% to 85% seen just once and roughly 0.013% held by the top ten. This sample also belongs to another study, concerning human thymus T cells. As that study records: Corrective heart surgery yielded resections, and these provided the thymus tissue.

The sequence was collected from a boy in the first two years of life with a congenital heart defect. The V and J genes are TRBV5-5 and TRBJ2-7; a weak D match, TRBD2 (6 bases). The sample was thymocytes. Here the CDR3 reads CASSLQGGEDYEQYF. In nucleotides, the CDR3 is TGTGCCAGCAGCTTGCAAGGAGGGGAAGATTACGAGCAGTACTTC.